This T cell receptor (beta chain) was profiled in a study of blood T cell repertoires in COVID-19 (dated by TCRdb to 2020 to 2022). Study-wide context: Samples covering the acute and convalescent phases of COVID-19 were provided by collaborators in the United States, Italy and Spain. The sample metadata nearly always contained a de-identified subject ID, COVID-19 status, age in years and sex. Where HLA class I and class II types were available, the types were taken from metadata supplied by the sample provider, not from assay-based typing. Subjects who had been exposed to COVID-19, were actively infected with it, or had recovered from it provided the deeply sampled blood TCRbeta repertoires that made up the dataset. The samples were drawn from the first 160 participants of the ongoing ImmuneRACE study and from 1,200 or so subjects provided by 6 global collaborators. The repertoires were released in a freely available public database meant as a resource for research on the immune response to SARS-CoV-2. The prospective study material was composed of cDNA or gDNA derived from T cells, B-cell-depleted T cells, or PBMCs. Broader findings and caveats from the paper: The amount of clinical and demographic metadata varied by source and participant and was provided uncurated.

Whole blood was collected in K2EDTA tubes by collaborating institutions according to the institutions' own protocols. For TCRbeta analysis, collaborator samples were shipped as frozen whole blood, as isolated PBMCs, or as DNA extracted from either sample type. As concerns this clone: Which antigen it targets is not known. No much larger clone is present one base from it, and per-base qualities are unavailable.

TCRbeta CDR3 regions were amplified from genomic DNA using the immunoSEQ Assay, a bias-controlled multiplex PCR. Per the source publication's procedure: The number of nucleated cells in each sample was estimated from the amplification of reference gene primers within the assay. Sequence reads were collapsed and filtered to measure the absolute abundance of every unique TCRbeta CDR3 rearrangement. For each sample, productive Simpson clonality was calculated as the square root of Simpson's diversity index over productive rearrangements. TCRdb limited this immuneACCESS table to in-frame rearrangements with V and J called. A share of clones is missing; checked studies link under half to unresolved V genes, and the rest is unexplained. V and J calls and clone size follow that table, whereas D and trimming were derived from the DNA. Here the sample has roughly 41,000 clones; over 75% occur a single time. The top ten hold roughly 48% of the sample.

The sequencing input was peripheral blood. This clonotype originated in an elderly woman with acute or convalescent COVID-19.

The DNA reads as follows: TGTGCCAGTAGTTACGCCGGGACTAGAGGGGCCCAAGAGACCCAGTACTTC. Protein translation: CASSYAGTRGAQETQYF. The sequence joins TRBV19 to TRBJ2-5; 8 nucleotides in the junction match TRBD2. Including the terminal cysteine and phenylalanine, the CDR3 comprises 17 residues. The retained sequence is limited to the CDR3, 51 bases, with the frame set at the first base. Ends trimmed: V by 5 bases, J by 1 base; bases unmatched to a gene: 12. The germline V gene (reference sequence) specifies LNHDA as CDR1 and SQIVND as CDR2.